The sequence of this TCR beta chain was determined in a study of blood T cell repertoires in COVID-19. Study background: Samples of COVID-19 (acute and convalescent) were obtained from the United States, Italy and Spain.

Germline CDR1 SGHRS, CDR2 YFSETQ. This CDR3 spans 15 amino acids. The ends were cut back, 3 bases at V and 4 bases at J, with 14 bases in the middle. TCRdb keeps only in-frame clones here, not all; method: immunoSEQ multiplex PCR. The table includes 490,000 or so clones, more than 85% detected once. Those who participated ranged in age from roughly 18 to 95 years and resided in about two dozen US areas. The study assigned cohorts using participant-reported clinical history. This chain uses TRBV5-1 with TRBJ2-1; D is possibly TRBD1 (6 bases). The material sequenced was PBMCs or T cells enriched from blood (not recorded which). This TCR came from a woman in her sixties who had recovered from COVID-19. The DNA for the CDR3 is TGCGCCAGCAGCTCTCTGGGGGCCGCTTACAATGAGCAGTTCTTC. Its translation: CASSSLGAAYNEQFF.